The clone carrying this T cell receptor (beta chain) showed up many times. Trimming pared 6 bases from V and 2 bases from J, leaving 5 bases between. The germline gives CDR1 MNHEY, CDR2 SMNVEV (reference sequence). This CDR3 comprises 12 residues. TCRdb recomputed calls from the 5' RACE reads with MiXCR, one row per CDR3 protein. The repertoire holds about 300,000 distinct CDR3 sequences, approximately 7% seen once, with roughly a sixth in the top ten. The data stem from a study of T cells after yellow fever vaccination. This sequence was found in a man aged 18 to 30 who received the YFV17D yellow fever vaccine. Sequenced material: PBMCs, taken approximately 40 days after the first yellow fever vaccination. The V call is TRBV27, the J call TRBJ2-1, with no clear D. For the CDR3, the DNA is TGTGCCAGCAGCGACCCCTACAATGAGCAGTTCTTC. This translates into CASSDPYNEQFF.